The rows below give T cell receptor beta chains drawn from one sample of a study of blood T cell repertoires in COVID-19. Sequenced by immunoSEQ multiplex PCR; TCRdb stores in-frame clones only, minus some. The sample lists fewer than 200,000 clones, approximately 86% occurring once. The sequenced sample was peripheral blood. The receptor source for this set is an elderly woman with COVID-19, enrolled during active disease. Each CDR3 is given with its conserved first and last residue. The D gene is left open where the match is weak. Clone size is not always given. Where it is, it says once, few, many or a class for expanded clones.

J: TRBJ1-1
D: TRBD1
V: TRBV7-2
size: -
CDR3: CASSRQGAEAFF
DNA: TGTGCCAGCAGTCGACAGGGGGCGGAAGCTTTCTTT

J: TRBJ2-1
D: TRBD2
V: TRBV7-9
size: -
CDR3: CASSHGGGISYNEQFF
DNA: TGTGCCAGCAGCCACGGGGGAGGGATCTCCTACAATGAGCAGTTCTTC

J: TRBJ2-1
D: TRBD2
V: TRBV15
size: -
CDR3: CATSRVAGPYNEQFF
DNA: TGTGCCACCAGCAGGGTAGCGGGACCTTACAATGAGCAGTTCTTC

J: TRBJ2-5
D: TRBD2
V: TRBV6-2/TRBV6-3
size: -
CDR3: CASSKPSPREGQYF
DNA: TGTGCCAGCAGTAAGCCCTCCCCAAGGGAGGGCCAGTACTTC

J: TRBJ2-5
D: -
V: TRBV5-1
size: -
CDR3: CASSSRTNQETQYF
DNA: TGCGCCAGCAGCTCCAGGACTAACCAAGAGACCCAGTACTTC

J: TRBJ2-2
D: TRBD2
V: TRBV11-2
size: -
CDR3: CASSLEGTSLPIGTGELFF
DNA: TGTGCCAGCAGCTTAGAAGGGACTAGCCTACCTATAGGCACCGGGGAGCTGTTTTTT

J: TRBJ1-1
D: -
V: TRBV19
size: -
CDR3: CASSNTKRGTEAFF
DNA: TGTGCCAGTAGTAACACAAAAAGGGGTACTGAAGCTTTCTTT

J: TRBJ2-1
D: TRBD2
V: TRBV19
size: -
CDR3: CASSIGSGRASEQFF
DNA: TGTGCCAGTAGTATAGGTAGCGGGAGGGCCAGTGAGCAGTTCTTC

J: TRBJ2-3
D: TRBD2
V: TRBV5-4
size: -
CDR3: CASSLVTSGRGDTQYF
DNA: TGTGCCAGCAGCTTAGTTACTAGCGGGAGAGGGGATACGCAGTATTTT

J: TRBJ2-7
D: -
V: TRBV7-2
size: -
CDR3: CASSLAGEGSEQYF
DNA: TGTGCCAGCAGCTTAGCGGGAGAGGGTTCCGAGCAGTACTTC

J: TRBJ2-2
D: -
V: TRBV24-1
size: -
CDR3: CATSDPPIDTGELFF
DNA: TGTGCCACCAGTGACCCCCCTATCGACACCGGGGAGCTGTTTTTT

J: TRBJ2-2
D: TRBD1
V: TRBV5-6
size: -
CDR3: CASNRDRVRSGELFF
DNA: TGTGCCAGCAACCGGGACAGGGTTCGTTCCGGGGAGCTGTTTTTT

J: TRBJ1-1
D: -
V: TRBV5-1
size: -
CDR3: CASSLFGVSGAGEAFF
DNA: TGCGCCAGCAGCTTGTTCGGAGTTTCTGGGGCCGGCGAGGCTTTCTTT

J: TRBJ2-7
D: TRBD2
V: TRBV5-4
size: -
CDR3: CASSPGGLAGGSTSYEQYF
DNA: TGTGCCAGCAGCCCGGGGGGACTAGCGGGAGGATCCACCTCCTACGAGCAGTACTTC

J: TRBJ1-1
D: -
V: TRBV6-2/TRBV6-3
size: -
CDR3: CASSFSVGDTEAFF
DNA: TGTGCCAGCAGCTTCTCCGTAGGGGACACTGAAGCTTTCTTT

J: TRBJ2-5
D: TRBD2
V: TRBV15
size: -
CDR3: CATRAGTSRLQETQYF
DNA: TGTGCCACCAGGGCCGGGACTAGCAGATTGCAAGAGACCCAGTACTTC

J: TRBJ2-2
D: -
V: TRBV19
size: -
CDR3: CASSLQTGSNTGELFF
DNA: TGTGCCAGTAGTTTACAGACAGGTTCCAACACCGGGGAGCTGTTTTTT

J: TRBJ1-6
D: -
V: TRBV6-6
size: -
CDR3: CASTQGWDSPLHF
DNA: TGTGCCAGCACACAGGGATGGGATTCACCCCTCCACTTT

J: TRBJ2-1
D: TRBD2
V: TRBV14
size: -
CDR3: CASSLTLGLAGTGVEGQFF
DNA: TGTGCCAGCAGTCTAACGTTGGGACTAGCGGGGACGGGAGTGGAGGGGCAGTTCTTC

J: TRBJ2-7
D: -
V: TRBV28
size: -
CDR3: CASSLTYEQYF
DNA: TGTGCCAGCAGTCTTACCTACGAGCAGTACTTC

J: TRBJ1-1
D: -
V: TRBV5-6
size: -
CDR3: CASSIQGLIRGAFF
DNA: TGTGCCAGCAGCATCCAAGGGTTAATTAGGGGCGCTTTCTTT

J: TRBJ1-4
D: -
V: TRBV7-3
size: -
CDR3: CASSFMGANEKLFF
DNA: TGTGCCAGCAGCTTTATGGGGGCAAATGAAAAACTGTTTTTT

J: TRBJ2-5
D: -
V: TRBV2
size: -
CDR3: CASSEAETQYF
DNA: TGTGCCAGCAGTGAGGCTGAGACCCAGTACTTC

J: TRBJ1-5
D: -
V: TRBV6-6
size: -
CDR3: CASIAQGGQPQHF
DNA: TGTGCCAGCATAGCACAGGGCGGGCAGCCCCAGCATTTT

J: TRBJ2-1
D: TRBD2
V: TRBV5-3
size: -
CDR3: CALNGSGTHLTGHEQFF
DNA: TGTGCTCTAAACGGTAGCGGGACGCACCTTACGGGGCATGAGCAGTTCTTC

J: TRBJ1-2
D: -
V: TRBV5-4
size: -
CDR3: CASSVRGNYGYTF
DNA: TGTGCCAGCAGCGTAAGGGGGAACTATGGCTACACCTTC

J: TRBJ1-2
D: TRBD1
V: TRBV7-9
size: few
CDR3: CASSPAGGSGYTF
DNA: TGTGCCAGCAGCCCTGCAGGGGGCTCTGGCTACACCTTC

J: TRBJ1-6
D: -
V: TRBV3-1/TRBV3-2
size: -
CDR3: CASSPSEAYSPLHF
DNA: TGTGCCAGCAGCCCCTCGGAGGCCTACTCACCCCTCCACTTT

J: TRBJ1-2
D: -
V: TRBV15
size: -
CDR3: CATSVSGSNYGYTF
DNA: TGTGCCACCAGCGTGAGTGGTAGCAACTATGGCTACACCTTC

J: TRBJ2-3
D: TRBD1
V: TRBV5-1
size: -
CDR3: CASSAGQGAGGFTDTQYF
DNA: TGCGCCAGCAGCGCAGGACAGGGGGCGGGAGGGTTCACAGATACGCAGTATTTT

J: TRBJ1-5
D: TRBD1
V: TRBV28
size: -
CDR3: CASSRQGASQPQHF
DNA: TGTGCCAGCAGTCGACAGGGGGCTAGCCAGCCCCAGCATTTT

J: TRBJ1-1
D: TRBD1
V: TRBV28
size: -
CDR3: CALDSGTGYRGTEAFF
DNA: TGTGCCCTAGACTCTGGGACAGGGTATAGGGGCACTGAAGCTTTCTTT

J: TRBJ2-5
D: -
V: TRBV4-3
size: -
CDR3: CASSQDSRGETQYF
DNA: TGCGCCAGCAGCCAAGATAGCCGGGGAGAGACCCAGTACTTC

J: TRBJ2-3
D: -
V: TRBV24-1
size: once
CDR3: CATSLRGDTQYF
DNA: TGTGCCACCAGTCTCCGGGGGGATACGCAGTATTTT

J: TRBJ1-5
D: -
V: TRBV28
size: once
CDR3: CASSLGRYQPQHF
DNA: TGTGCCAGCAGTTTGGGCAGGTATCAGCCCCAGCATTTT

J: TRBJ1-6
D: TRBD1
V: TRBV11-2
size: -
CDR3: CASSSDRAHNSPLHF
DNA: TGTGCCAGCAGCTCCGACAGGGCCCACAATTCACCCCTCCACTTT

J: TRBJ2-7
D: TRBD1
V: TRBV6-1
size: few
CDR3: CASSEGDSSYEQYF
DNA: TGTGCCAGCAGTGAAGGGGACAGCTCCTACGAGCAGTACTTC

J: TRBJ2-3
D: -
V: TRBV7-9
size: -
CDR3: CASSSLSDTQYF
DNA: TGTGCCAGCAGCTCCCTGTCAGATACGCAGTATTTT

J: TRBJ1-1
D: TRBD1
V: TRBV14
size: -
CDR3: CASNPGQGRNTEAFF
DNA: TGTGCCAGCAATCCGGGACAGGGAAGGAACACTGAAGCTTTCTTT

J: TRBJ2-2
D: TRBD1
V: TRBV6-2/TRBV6-3
size: -
CDR3: CASSPRGQGSTGELFF
DNA: TGTGCCAGCAGCCCTAGGGGACAGGGGAGTACCGGGGAGCTGTTTTTT

J: TRBJ2-5
D: TRBD2
V: TRBV9
size: -
CDR3: CASSVAGGKETQYF
DNA: TGTGCCAGCAGCGTAGCGGGAGGGAAAGAGACCCAGTACTTC

J: TRBJ2-1
D: TRBD2
V: TRBV7-9
size: few
CDR3: CASSSGRSNEQFF
DNA: TGTGCCAGCAGTAGCGGGAGGTCCAATGAGCAGTTCTTC

J: TRBJ2-1
D: -
V: TRBV18
size: -
CDR3: CASSPQQDNEQFF
DNA: TGTGCCAGCTCACCACAGCAGGACAATGAGCAGTTCTTC

J: TRBJ1-3
D: TRBD1
V: TRBV2
size: -
CDR3: CARADRERTTIYF
DNA: TGTGCCAGGGCGGACAGGGAAAGGACCACCATATATTTT

J: TRBJ2-7
D: -
V: TRBV28
size: -
CDR3: CASSLSVLRQGNEQYF
DNA: TGTGCCAGCAGTTTATCTGTGCTCCGGCAGGGAAACGAGCAGTACTTC

J: TRBJ1-1
D: -
V: TRBV19
size: -
CDR3: CASRAEGDNTEAFF
DNA: TGTGCCAGTAGGGCCGAGGGAGATAACACTGAAGCTTTCTTT

J: TRBJ2-5
D: TRBD1
V: TRBV5-1
size: -
CDR3: CASTALGTDQETQYF
DNA: TGCGCCAGCACCGCTTTAGGGACAGACCAAGAGACCCAGTACTTC

J: TRBJ2-7
D: TRBD2
V: TRBV11-1
size: -
CDR3: CASSSGLAGAYEQYF
DNA: TGTGCCAGCAGCTCGGGATTAGCGGGAGCCTACGAGCAGTACTTC

J: TRBJ2-6
D: TRBD1
V: TRBV3-1/TRBV3-2
size: -
CDR3: CASSQSMGQAGANVLTF
DNA: TGTGCCAGCAGCCAGTCAATGGGACAGGCTGGGGCCAACGTCCTGACTTTC

J: TRBJ1-1
D: -
V: TRBV27
size: few
CDR3: CASSLIGGNTEAFF
DNA: TGTGCCAGCAGTTTAATCGGGGGGAACACTGAAGCTTTCTTT

J: TRBJ2-1
D: TRBD2
V: TRBV5-1
size: -
CDR3: CASSLSGLAGKGEQFF
DNA: TGCGCCAGCAGCTTGAGCGGACTAGCGGGAAAGGGTGAGCAGTTCTTC

J: TRBJ1-5
D: -
V: TRBV28
size: -
CDR3: CASNAEKSRVGYNQPQHF
DNA: TGTGCCAGCAACGCTGAGAAAAGCAGGGTGGGCTACAATCAGCCCCAGCATTTT

J: TRBJ2-1
D: -
V: TRBV7-2
size: -
CDR3: CASSLGRGAQGEQFF
DNA: TGTGCCAGCAGCCTAGGCAGGGGGGCCCAGGGGGAGCAGTTCTTC

J: TRBJ1-1
D: TRBD1
V: TRBV10-3
size: -
CDR3: CAIRDRANTEAFF
DNA: TGTGCCATCAGGGACAGGGCGAACACTGAAGCTTTCTTT

J: TRBJ1-4
D: -
V: TRBV9
size: -
CDR3: CASSVATGDEKLFF
DNA: TGTGCCAGCAGCGTAGCTACGGGGGATGAAAAACTGTTTTTT

J: TRBJ1-3
D: -
V: TRBV6-5
size: -
CDR3: CASSWTTVSGNTIYF
DNA: TGTGCCAGCAGTTGGACGACAGTCTCTGGAAACACCATATATTTT

J: TRBJ1-2
D: TRBD1
V: TRBV5-4
size: -
CDR3: CASSLAGGTGDYTF
DNA: TGTGCCAGCAGCTTGGCCGGGGGGACAGGGGACTACACCTTC